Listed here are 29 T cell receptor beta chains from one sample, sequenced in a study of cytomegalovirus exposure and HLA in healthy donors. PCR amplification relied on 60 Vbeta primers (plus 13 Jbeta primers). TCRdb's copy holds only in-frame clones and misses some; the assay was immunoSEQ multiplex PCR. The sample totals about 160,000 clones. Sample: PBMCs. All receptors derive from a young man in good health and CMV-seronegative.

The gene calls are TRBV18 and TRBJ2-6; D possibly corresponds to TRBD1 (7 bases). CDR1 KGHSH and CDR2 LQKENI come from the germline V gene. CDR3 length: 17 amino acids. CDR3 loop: CAGAGQTIISGANVLTF. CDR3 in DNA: TGTGCAGGGGCGGGACAGACCATAATCTCTGGGGCCAACGTCCTGACTTTC.

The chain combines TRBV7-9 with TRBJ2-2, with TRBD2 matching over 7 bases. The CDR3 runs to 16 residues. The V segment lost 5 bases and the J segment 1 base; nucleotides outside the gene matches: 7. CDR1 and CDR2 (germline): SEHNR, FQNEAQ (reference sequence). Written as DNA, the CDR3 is TGTGCCAGCAGCAGAAGCGGGACGGAGAACACCGGGGAGCTGTTTTTT. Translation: CASSRSGTENTGELFF. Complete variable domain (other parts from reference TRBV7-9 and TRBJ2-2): DTGVSQNPRHKITKRGQNVTFRCDPISEHNRLYWYRQTLGQGPEFLTYFQNEAQLEKSRLLSDRFSAERPKGSFSTLEIQRTEQGDSAMYLCASSRSGTENTGELFFGEGSRLTVL.

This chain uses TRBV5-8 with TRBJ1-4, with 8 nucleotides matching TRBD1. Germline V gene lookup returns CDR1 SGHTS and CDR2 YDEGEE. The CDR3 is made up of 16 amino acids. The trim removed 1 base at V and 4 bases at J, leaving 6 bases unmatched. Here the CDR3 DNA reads TGTGCCAGCAGCTTGCCGGGGACAGGCAATAATGAAAAACTGTTTTTT. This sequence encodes CASSLPGTGNNEKLFF.

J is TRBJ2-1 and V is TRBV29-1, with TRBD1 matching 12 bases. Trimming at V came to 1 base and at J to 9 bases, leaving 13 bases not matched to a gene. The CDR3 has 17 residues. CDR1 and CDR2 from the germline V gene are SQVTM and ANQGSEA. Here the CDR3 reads CSVEGSGRDRGRVEQFF. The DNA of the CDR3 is TGCAGCGTTGAAGGGAGCGGTAGGGACAGGGGGCGCGTTGAGCAGTTCTTC.

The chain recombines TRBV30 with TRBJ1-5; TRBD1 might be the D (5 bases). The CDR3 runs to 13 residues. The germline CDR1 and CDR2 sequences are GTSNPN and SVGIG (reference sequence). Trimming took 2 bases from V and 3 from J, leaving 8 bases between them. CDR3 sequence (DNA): TGTGCCTGGAGTCACAGGAACAATCAGCCCCAGCATTTT. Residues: CAWSHRNNQPQHF.

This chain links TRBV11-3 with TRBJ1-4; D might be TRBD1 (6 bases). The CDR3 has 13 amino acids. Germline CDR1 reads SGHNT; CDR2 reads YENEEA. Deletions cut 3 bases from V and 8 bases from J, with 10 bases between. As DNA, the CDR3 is TGTGCCAGCAGCTTTGACAGGAGCGAAAAACTGTTTTTT. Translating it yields CASSFDRSEKLFF.

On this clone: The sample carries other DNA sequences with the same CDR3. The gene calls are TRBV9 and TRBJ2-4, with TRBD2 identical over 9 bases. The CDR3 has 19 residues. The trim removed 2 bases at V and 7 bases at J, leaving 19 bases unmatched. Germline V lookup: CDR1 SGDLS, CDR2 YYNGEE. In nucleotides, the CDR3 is TGTGCCAGCAGCGTCGATGGGAGGGTGGCGGGAGGGCCCTCGAACATTCAGTACTTC. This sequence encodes CASSVDGRVAGGPSNIQYF.

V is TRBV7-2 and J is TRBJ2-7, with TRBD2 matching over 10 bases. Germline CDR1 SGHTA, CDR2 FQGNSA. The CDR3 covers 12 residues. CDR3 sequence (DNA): TGTGCTAGCGGGAGGTTTTCCTACGAGCAGTACTTC. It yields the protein CASGRFSYEQYF.

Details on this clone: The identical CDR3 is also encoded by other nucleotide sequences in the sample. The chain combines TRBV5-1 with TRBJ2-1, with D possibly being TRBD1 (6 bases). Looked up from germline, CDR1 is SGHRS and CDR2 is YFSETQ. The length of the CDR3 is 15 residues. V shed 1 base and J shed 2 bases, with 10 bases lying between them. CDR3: CASSLLGQPYNEQFF. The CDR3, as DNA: TGCGCCAGCAGCTTGCTGGGACAACCCTACAATGAGCAGTTCTTC.

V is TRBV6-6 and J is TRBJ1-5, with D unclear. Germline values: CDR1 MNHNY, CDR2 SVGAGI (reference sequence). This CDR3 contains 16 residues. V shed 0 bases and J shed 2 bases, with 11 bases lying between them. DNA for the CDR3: TGTGCCAGCAGTTACTCAGTCGGGAGGGGCAATCAGCCCCAGCATTTT. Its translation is CASSYSVGRGNQPQHF.

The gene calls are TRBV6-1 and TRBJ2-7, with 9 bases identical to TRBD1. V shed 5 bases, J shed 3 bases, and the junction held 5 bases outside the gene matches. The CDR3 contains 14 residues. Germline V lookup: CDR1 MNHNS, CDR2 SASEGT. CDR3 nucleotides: TGTGCCAGCAGTACTGGACAGGGGCTCTACGAGCAGTACTTC. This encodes CASSTGQGLYEQYF.

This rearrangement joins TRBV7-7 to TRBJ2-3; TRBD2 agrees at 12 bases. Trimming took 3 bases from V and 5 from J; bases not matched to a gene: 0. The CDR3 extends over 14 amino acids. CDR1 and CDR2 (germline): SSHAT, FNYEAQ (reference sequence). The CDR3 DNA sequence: TGTGCCAGCAGCTTGGGACTAGCGGGAGATACGCAGTATTTT. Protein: CASSLGLAGDTQYF.

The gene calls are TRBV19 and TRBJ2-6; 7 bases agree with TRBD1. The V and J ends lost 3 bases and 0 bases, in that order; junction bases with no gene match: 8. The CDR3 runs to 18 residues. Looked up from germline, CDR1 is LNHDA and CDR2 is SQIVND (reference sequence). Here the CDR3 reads CASSIGQELFSGANVLTF. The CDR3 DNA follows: TGTGCCAGTAGTATCGGACAGGAACTTTTCTCTGGGGCCAACGTCCTGACTTTC.

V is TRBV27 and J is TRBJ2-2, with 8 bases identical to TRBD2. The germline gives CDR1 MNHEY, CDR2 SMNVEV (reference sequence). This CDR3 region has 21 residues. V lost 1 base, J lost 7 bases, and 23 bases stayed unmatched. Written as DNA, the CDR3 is TGTGCCAGCAGTTTATTGGCCATAAAGACTAGCGCCCCGGAGAGTGACGGGGAGCTGTTTTTT. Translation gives CASSLLAIKTSAPESDGELFF.

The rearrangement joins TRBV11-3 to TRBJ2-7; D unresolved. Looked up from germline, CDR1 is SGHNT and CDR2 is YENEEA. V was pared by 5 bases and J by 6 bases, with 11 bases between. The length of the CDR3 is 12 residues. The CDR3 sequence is CASSQIALEQYF. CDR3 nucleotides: TGTGCCAGCAGCCAAATAGCTCTCGAGCAGTACTTC.

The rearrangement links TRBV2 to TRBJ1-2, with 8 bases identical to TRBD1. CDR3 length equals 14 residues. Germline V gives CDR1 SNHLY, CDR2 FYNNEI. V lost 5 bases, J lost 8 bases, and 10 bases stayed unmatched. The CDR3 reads CASSLGPRQGGYTF. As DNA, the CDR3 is TGTGCCAGCAGTCTAGGGCCTAGACAGGGGGGCTACACCTTC.

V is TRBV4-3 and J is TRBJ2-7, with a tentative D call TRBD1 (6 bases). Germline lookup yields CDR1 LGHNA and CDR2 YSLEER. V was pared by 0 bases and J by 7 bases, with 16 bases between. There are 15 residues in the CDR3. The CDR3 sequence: CASSQDTQGPEEQYF. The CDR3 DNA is TGCGCCAGCAGCCAAGATACCCAGGGGCCGGAGGAGCAGTACTTC.

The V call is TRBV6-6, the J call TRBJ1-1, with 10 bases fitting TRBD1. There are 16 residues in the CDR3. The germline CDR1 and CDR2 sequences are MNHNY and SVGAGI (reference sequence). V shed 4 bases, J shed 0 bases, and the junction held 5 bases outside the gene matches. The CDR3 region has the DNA TGTGCCAGCAGTTCCGCTGACAGGGGGCTGAACACTGAAGCTTTCTTT. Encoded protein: CASSSADRGLNTEAFF.

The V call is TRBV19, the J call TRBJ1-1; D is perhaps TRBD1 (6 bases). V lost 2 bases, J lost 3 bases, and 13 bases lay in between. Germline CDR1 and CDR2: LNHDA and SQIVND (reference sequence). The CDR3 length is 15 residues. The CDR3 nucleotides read TGTGCCAGTAGTATAATGGCAGGGGTAGACACTGAAGCTTTCTTT. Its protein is CASSIMAGVDTEAFF.

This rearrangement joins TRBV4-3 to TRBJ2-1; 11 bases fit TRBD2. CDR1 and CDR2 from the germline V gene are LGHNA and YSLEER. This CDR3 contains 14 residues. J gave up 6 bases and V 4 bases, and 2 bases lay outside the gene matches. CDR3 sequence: CASSPGTSGNEQFF. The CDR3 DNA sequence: TGCGCCAGCAGCCCCGGGACTAGCGGCAATGAGCAGTTCTTC.

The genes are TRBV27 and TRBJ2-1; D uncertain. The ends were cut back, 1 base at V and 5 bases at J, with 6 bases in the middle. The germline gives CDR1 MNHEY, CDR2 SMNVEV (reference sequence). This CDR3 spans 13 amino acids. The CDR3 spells CASSLFQNNEQFF. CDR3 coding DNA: TGTGCCAGCAGTTTATTTCAGAACAATGAGCAGTTCTTC.

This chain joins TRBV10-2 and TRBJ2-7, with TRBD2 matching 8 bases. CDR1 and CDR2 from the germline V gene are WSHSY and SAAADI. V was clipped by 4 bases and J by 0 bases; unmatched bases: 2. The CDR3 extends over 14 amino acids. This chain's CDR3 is CASSAREVSYEQYF. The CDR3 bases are TGCGCCAGCAGTGCGCGGGAGGTCTCCTACGAGCAGTACTTC.

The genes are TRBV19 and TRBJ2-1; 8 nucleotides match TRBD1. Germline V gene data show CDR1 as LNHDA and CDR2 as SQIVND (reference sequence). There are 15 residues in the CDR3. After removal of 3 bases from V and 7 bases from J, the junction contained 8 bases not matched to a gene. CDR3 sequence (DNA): TGTGCCAGTAGTATCCTGCGGACAGGGAGGAATGAGCAGTTCTTC. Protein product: CASSILRTGRNEQFF.

The CDR3 sequence is CASSTGTHMGYTF. The CDR3 bases are TGTGCCAGCAGTACCGGGACTCATATGGGCTACACCTTC. This chain joins TRBV6-1 and TRBJ1-2; a possible D gene is TRBD1 (5 bases). The CDR3 is 13 residues long. The V gene lost 5 bases and the J gene lost 8 bases, with 15 bases spanning the gap. Germline CDR1 MNHNS, CDR2 SASEGT.

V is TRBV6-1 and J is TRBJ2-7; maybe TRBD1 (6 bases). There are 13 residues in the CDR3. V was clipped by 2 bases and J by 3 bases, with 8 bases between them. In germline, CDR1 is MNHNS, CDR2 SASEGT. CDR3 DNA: TGTGCCAGCAGTGAAACAGGGATCTACGAGCAGTACTTC. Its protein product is CASSETGIYEQYF.

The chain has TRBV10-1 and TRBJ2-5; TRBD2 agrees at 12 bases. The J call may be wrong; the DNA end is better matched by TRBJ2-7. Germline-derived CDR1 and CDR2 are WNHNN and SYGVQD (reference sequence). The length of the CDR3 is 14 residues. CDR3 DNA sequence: TGCGCCAGCGATGGACTAGCGGGAATCTACGAGCAGTACTTC. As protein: CASDGLAGIYEQYF.

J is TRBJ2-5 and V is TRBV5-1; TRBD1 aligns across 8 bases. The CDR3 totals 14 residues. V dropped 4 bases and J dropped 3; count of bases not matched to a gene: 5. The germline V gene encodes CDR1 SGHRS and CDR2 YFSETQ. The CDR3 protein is CASSLGQGEETQYF. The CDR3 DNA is TGCGCCAGCAGCCTCGGACAGGGTGAAGAGACCCAGTACTTC.

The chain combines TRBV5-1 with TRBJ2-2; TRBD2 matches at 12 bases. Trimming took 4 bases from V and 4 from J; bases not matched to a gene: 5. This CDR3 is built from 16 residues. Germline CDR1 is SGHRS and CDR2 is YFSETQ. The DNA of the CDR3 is TGCGCCAGCAGCCCCCGACTAGCGGGAGTCACCGGGGAGCTGTTTTTT. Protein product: CASSPRLAGVTGELFF.

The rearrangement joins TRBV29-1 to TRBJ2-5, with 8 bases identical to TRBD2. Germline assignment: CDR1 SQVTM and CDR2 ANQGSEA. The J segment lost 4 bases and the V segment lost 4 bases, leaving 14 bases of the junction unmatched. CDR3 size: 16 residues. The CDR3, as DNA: TGCAGCGTTGGGGGGTGGCCGGGAGGGCGTCGAGAGACCCAGTACTTC. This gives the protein CSVGGWPGGRRETQYF.